These 15 T cell receptor beta chains were all obtained from the same sample, sequenced in a study of identical twins. TCRdb itself ran the 5' RACE reads through MiXCR, one entry per CDR3 protein. The repertoire has a few hundred thousand distinct CDR3 sequences, around 9% of them found once; the top ten carry 8.5% to 10%. Source material: naive T cells sorted from blood. The receptors were sampled from a woman in her fifties or sixties in good health.

This clonotype was seen a few times. The chain is built from TRBV6-6 and TRBJ1-2, with D perhaps matching TRBD1 (6 bases). Deletions cut 2 bases from V and 4 bases from J, with 11 bases between. This CDR3 is built from 14 residues. Germline V gene lookup returns CDR1 MNHNY and CDR2 SVGAGI (reference sequence). CDR3 in DNA: TGTGCCAGCAGTTACAAAGGGGGGACCTATGGCTACACCTTC. It encodes CASSYKGGTYGYTF.

This clonotype was observed many times. This chain connects TRBV7-9 to TRBJ2-1; TRBD2 aligns across 9 bases. Germline CDR1 reads SEHNR; CDR2 reads FQNEAQ (reference sequence). The length of the CDR3 is 15 residues. Unmatched junction bases numbered 9, after V lost 8 bases and J lost 4 bases. CDR3 DNA sequence: TGTGCCAGCGGGTCATGGCGGGGGGGATACAATGAGCAGTTCTTC. Protein sequence: CASGSWRGGYNEQFF.

Many counts were recorded for this clonotype. The chain joins TRBV29-1 to TRBJ1-2, with TRBD1 identical over 7 bases. The germline V gene encodes CDR1 SQVTM and CDR2 ANQGSEA. The CDR3 contains 13 residues. The J segment lost 6 bases and the V segment lost 5 bases, leaving 9 bases of the junction unmatched. CDR3 sequence (DNA): TGCAGCGTTCCCCGACAGGGAAGGGATGGCTACACCTTC. The encoded protein is CSVPRQGRDGYTF.

Comment on this clonotype: This may come from a read error, since a much larger clone is one base off. This chain uses TRBV25-1 with TRBJ2-1; D gene uncertain. The ends were cut back, 8 bases at V and 5 bases at J, with 19 bases in the middle. The germline V gene encodes CDR1 MGHDK and CDR2 SYGVNS. The CDR3 length is 15 residues. The CDR3 DNA reads as TGTGCCAGCGGTGTCCGAGCCCCGGTAAACAATGAGCAGTTCTTC. It codes for CASGVRAPVNNEQFF.

The chain recombines TRBV6-2 or TRBV6-3 with TRBJ1-3, with no clear D. Per the germline V gene, CDR1 is MNHEY and CDR2 is SVGEGT. V was cut by 2 bases and J by 0 bases, with 8 bases left in between. This CDR3 contains 15 residues. CDR3 coding DNA: TGTGCCAGCAGTTACCGGGCAGCCTCTGGAAACACCATATATTTT. Its protein product is CASSYRAASGNTIYF.

There are a few counts of this clonotype. This rearrangement joins TRBV19 to TRBJ2-7; TRBD1 matches at 9 bases. Germline V gene lookup returns CDR1 LNHDA and CDR2 SQIVND (reference sequence). The CDR3 has 14 amino acids. V was clipped by 4 bases and J by 6 bases; unmatched bases: 7. The CDR3 region is CASSTLDRGPEQYF. The CDR3 nucleotides read TGTGCCAGTAGTACCCTGGACAGGGGACCCGAGCAGTACTTC. The complete variable domain, with remaining parts taken from reference TRBV19 and TRBJ2-7, reads DGGITQSPKYLFRKEGQNVTLSCEQNLNHDAMYWYRQDPGQGLRLIYYSQIVNDFQKGDIAEGYSVSREKKESFPLTVTSAQKNPTAFYLCASSTLDRGPEQYFGPGTRLTVT.

This clonotype was recorded many times. The rearrangement joins TRBV12-3 or TRBV12-4 to TRBJ2-7; 12 bases are shared with TRBD1. The trim removed 3 bases at V and 5 bases at J, leaving 5 bases unmatched. This CDR3 comprises 15 residues. CDR3 protein: CASSFPGQGADEQYF. CDR3 sequence (DNA): TGTGCCAGCAGTTTTCCGGGACAGGGGGCCGACGAGCAGTACTTC.

This clonotype appeared many times. The chain is built from TRBV20-1 and TRBJ2-7, with TRBD2 identical over 7 bases. Germline assignment: CDR1 DFQATT and CDR2 SNEGSKA (reference sequence). The CDR3 spans 13 residues. As DNA, the CDR3 is TGCAGGATCCTAGGGCGGTCCGGGGGGAAGCAGTACTTC. This gives the protein CRILGRSGGKQYF.

V is TRBV5-6 and J is TRBJ1-2; 11 nucleotides line up with TRBD1. There are 16 residues in the CDR3. The V gene's germline CDR1 is SGHDT and CDR2 YYEEEE. With 4 bases clipped from V and 0 bases from J, the junction kept 5 bases outside the gene matches. CDR3 sequence reads: CASSRGQGVANYGYTF. Written as DNA, the CDR3 is TGTGCCAGCAGCCGGGGACAGGGGGTCGCTAACTATGGCTACACCTTC.

This clonotype was found many times. The J gene is TRBJ2-5, the V gene TRBV12-3 or TRBV12-4; no clear D. Trimming took 1 base from V and 4 from J, leaving 4 bases between them. The CDR3 length is 12 residues. CDR3 nucleotides: TGTGCCAGCAGTTTAGATTCAGAGACCCAGTACTTC. Protein product: CASSLDSETQYF.

This clonotype came up many times. CDR3 coding DNA: TGTGCCAGCAGTTACTCGAAGGGAGATACGCAGTATTTT. It specifies CASSYSKGDTQYF. The rearrangement links TRBV6-5 to TRBJ2-3, with no clear D. The CDR3 length is 13 residues. V lost 0 bases and J 5 bases, leaving 6 bases between the germline ends. CDR1 MNHEY and CDR2 SVGAGI come from the germline V gene.

The rearrangement links TRBV27 to TRBJ2-1; 15 nucleotides align to TRBD2. V lost 3 bases to trimming and J lost 0 bases; unmatched junction nucleotides: 9. The V gene's germline CDR1 is MNHEY and CDR2 SMNVEV (reference sequence). This CDR3 has 20 amino acids. The DNA for the CDR3 is TGTGCCAGCAGTTTTCCGGGACTAGCGGGAGGCTCCCGCTCCTACAATGAGCAGTTCTTC. It specifies CASSFPGLAGGSRSYNEQFF.

At least ten counts were recorded for this clonotype. The rearrangement uses TRBV5-1 and TRBJ2-2; 14 bases fit TRBD2. Germline V gene data show CDR1 as SGHRS and CDR2 as YFSETQ. V dropped 5 bases and J dropped 1; count of bases not matched to a gene: 4. The CDR3 runs 17 residues. The DNA of the CDR3 is TGCGCCAGCAGTTACGGGACTAGCGGGAGGAACACCGGGGAGCTGTTTTTT. It specifies CASSYGTSGRNTGELFF.

At least ten counts were recorded for this clonotype. The chain has TRBV12-5 and TRBJ2-7; D possibly corresponds to TRBD1 (5 bases). CDR1 LGHNT and CDR2 FRNRAP come from the germline V gene. The CDR3 has 14 amino acids. V was cut by 5 bases and J by 6 bases, with 17 bases left in between. The CDR3 loop is CASGLPGQGGEQYF. CDR3 sequence (DNA): TGTGCTAGTGGTCTACCGGGCCAGGGCGGCGAGCAGTACTTC. Together with reference TRBV12-5 and TRBJ2-7, the CDR3 gives the full variable domain: DARVTQTPRHKVTEMGQEVTMRCQPILGHNTVFWYRQTMMQGLELLAYFRNRAPLDDSGMPKDRFSAEMPDATLATLKIQPSEPRDSAVYFCASGLPGQGGEQYFGPGTRLTVT.

The chain is built from TRBV10-3 and TRBJ2-7; D not certain. The ends were cut back, 4 bases at V and 3 bases at J, with 13 bases in the middle. This CDR3 region has 14 residues. CDR1 is ENHRY and CDR2 is SYGVKD in the germline V gene. The CDR3 sequence: CAISVDSRIYEQYF. In DNA, the CDR3 is TGTGCCATCAGTGTGGATTCGCGGATCTACGAGCAGTACTTC.